What follows are 27 T cell receptor beta chains derived from one specimen sequenced in a study of blood T cell repertoires in COVID-19. Libraries were prepared by immunoSEQ multiplex PCR; TCRdb keeps only in-frame clonotypes and omits some of them. The sample lists around 180,000 clones; about 82% were seen once. The source material was peripheral blood. The source of these receptors is a man aged 65-85 years with active or convalescent COVID-19.

This chain connects TRBV5-6 to TRBJ2-1; 10 bases agree with TRBD2. Unmatched junction bases numbered 8, after V lost 6 bases and J lost 5 bases. The CDR3 totals 15 residues. Germline V lookup: CDR1 SGHDT, CDR2 YYEEEE. The CDR3 DNA follows: TGTGCCAGCAATGAGCGGGGGGGTTCCCACAATGAGCAGTTCTTC. The encoded protein is CASNERGGSHNEQFF.

This clone appeared a single time. The V and J genes are TRBV2 and TRBJ2-3; D is uncertain. CDR1 is SNHLY, CDR2 FYNNEI, per germline. Deletions cut 4 bases from V and 0 bases from J, with 8 bases between. This CDR3 has 14 residues. The CDR3 protein is CASSGLPSTDTQYF. As DNA, the CDR3 is TGTGCCAGCAGTGGACTCCCGAGCACAGATACGCAGTATTTT.

The chain combines TRBV19 with TRBJ1-2; 9 bases agree with TRBD1. The germline gives CDR1 LNHDA, CDR2 SQIVND (reference sequence). CDR3 length equals 12 residues. The J segment lost 13 bases and the V segment lost 4 bases, leaving 7 bases of the junction unmatched. The CDR3 region has the DNA TGTGCCAGTAGTACCGAACAGGGGGCGAGCACCTTC. It yields the protein CASSTEQGASTF.

The chain links TRBV5-8 to TRBJ1-4; 9 positions match TRBD1. Trimming took 2 bases from V and 8 from J; bases not matched to a gene: 10. The CDR3 sequence is 16 residues long. Germline V gene data show CDR1 as SGHTS and CDR2 as YDEGEE. Here the CDR3 reads CASSLNRGLKGEKLFF. The CDR3 DNA reads as TGTGCCAGCAGCTTAAACAGGGGGCTTAAGGGCGAAAAACTGTTTTTT.

This chain joins TRBV7-8 and TRBJ2-7, with D unresolved. CDR1 and CDR2 (germline): SGHVS, FQNEAQ. Trimming removed 5 bases at V and 0 bases at J, with 8 bases between. This CDR3 contains 13 residues. The CDR3 DNA reads as TGTGCCAGCAGCCGCCAGGCCTCCTACGAGCAGTACTTC. Encoded protein: CASSRQASYEQYF.

This chain links TRBV28 with TRBJ1-2; D unresolved. Per the germline V gene, CDR1 is MDHEN and CDR2 is SYDVKM. Trimming stripped 1 base from V and 7 bases from J, with 10 bases between. CDR3 length: 13 residues. CDR3 sequence reads: CASSLSPRGGYTF. The CDR3 DNA reads as TGTGCCAGCAGTTTATCTCCCCGGGGTGGCTACACCTTC.

This sequence joins TRBV9 and TRBJ2-2; the D is unclear. This CDR3 has 16 amino acids. Germline V CDR1 and CDR2: SGDLS, YYNGEE. V lost 0 bases and J 4 bases, leaving 13 bases between the germline ends. In DNA form, the CDR3 reads TGTGCCAGCAGCGTAGTAGTAGATGGTTCCACCGGGGAGCTGTTTTTT. This sequence encodes CASSVVVDGSTGELFF.

Ten or more counts support this clone. This chain connects TRBV24-1 to TRBJ1-1; 8 bases fit TRBD1. Germline CDR1 is KGHDR and CDR2 is SFDVKD. This CDR3 is built from 13 residues. With 7 bases clipped from V and 5 bases from J, the junction kept 5 bases outside the gene matches. This chain's CDR3 is CATRTGEGTEAFF. CDR3 in DNA: TGTGCCACCAGGACAGGGGAGGGGACTGAAGCTTTCTTT.

The V and J genes are TRBV3-1 (or the pseudogene TRBV3-2) and TRBJ1-3; weak D call: TRBD1 (5 bases). This CDR3 comprises 18 residues. The V gene lost 3 bases and the J gene lost 7 bases, with 25 bases spanning the gap. CDR1 is LGHDT and CDR2 is YNNKEL in the germline V gene (reference sequence). CDR3 sequence: CASSQLRSSGEGRNTIYF. CDR3 bases: TGTGCCAGCAGCCAGCTGAGGAGTTCGGGGGAAGGTAGGAACACCATATATTTT.

The J gene is TRBJ2-3, the V gene TRBV2; perhaps TRBD1 as D (6 bases). The CDR3 extends over 14 amino acids. Trimming pared 1 base from V and 2 bases from J, leaving 7 bases between. Germline-derived CDR1 and CDR2 are SNHLY and FYNNEI. The CDR3 DNA reads as TGTGCCAGCAGTGAAGGACAGGCCACAGATACGCAGTATTTT. This codes for CASSEGQATDTQYF.

The J gene is TRBJ1-3, the V gene TRBV7-9; 8 bases line up with TRBD1. CDR1 and CDR2 from the germline V gene are SEHNR and FQNEAQ (reference sequence). With V trimmed by 5 bases and J by 2 bases, 5 bases remained unmatched. This CDR3 comprises 15 residues. CDR3 DNA sequence: TGTGCCAGCAGCATAAGGACAGGGCCTGGAAACACCATATATTTT. Residues: CASSIRTGPGNTIYF.

This sequence joins TRBV7-6 and TRBJ2-5, with TRBD2 as a possible D gene (6 bases). This CDR3 contains 15 residues. Trimming removed 3 bases at V and 5 bases at J, with 16 bases between. Per germline, CDR1 SGHVS and CDR2 FNYEAQ. CDR3 sequence: CASSFTGATGETQYF. In DNA form, the CDR3 reads TGTGCCAGCAGCTTCACGGGAGCGACTGGTGAGACCCAGTACTTC.

The chain recombines TRBV7-9 with TRBJ1-6, with D tentatively TRBD1 (6 bases). CDR1 SEHNR and CDR2 FQNEAQ come from the germline V gene (reference sequence). Trimming removed 1 base at V and 10 bases at J, with 17 bases between. This CDR3 comprises 16 residues. In DNA form, the CDR3 reads TGTGCCAGCAGCTTAGTCGGAGCACAGGACAGCTCACCCCTCCACTTT. It yields the protein CASSLVGAQDSSPLHF.

The CDR3 nucleotides read TGTGCCAGCAGCAAAGGGCGGGACTCCAACACCGGGGAGCTGTTTTTT. Its translation: CASSKGRDSNTGELFF. The chain joins TRBV7-9 to TRBJ2-2, with D possibly TRBD2 on 6 matching bases. Trimming cost V 5 bases and J 2 bases, with 15 bases left between them. CDR1 is SEHNR, CDR2 FQNEAQ, per germline (reference sequence). The CDR3 is 16 residues long. The full variable domain, its missing parts supplied by reference TRBV7-9 and TRBJ2-2, is DTGVSQNPRHKITKRGQNVTFRCDPISEHNRLYWYRQTLGQGPEFLTYFQNEAQLEKSRLLSDRFSAERPKGSFSTLEIQRTEQGDSAMYLCASSKGRDSNTGELFFGEGSRLTVL.

The rearrangement uses TRBV5-1 and TRBJ1-2; 9 nucleotides agree with TRBD1. The CDR3 consists of 13 residues. Trimming cost V 4 bases and J 4 bases; bases outside gene matches: 2. Germline CDR1 is SGHRS and CDR2 is YFSETQ. CDR3 sequence (DNA): TGCGCCAGCAGCCGGGACAGGGTCTATGGCTACACCTTC. It is translated as CASSRDRVYGYTF.

The chain joins TRBV13 to TRBJ1-1; the match to TRBD1 covers 9 bases. CDR1 and CDR2 from the germline V gene are PRHDT and FYEKMQ (reference sequence). Germline trimming cut 5 bases from V and 5 bases from J; bases unmatched to any gene: 6. The CDR3 has 14 amino acids. Here the CDR3 DNA reads TGTGCCAGCAGCATCGGGACAGGGTGGACTGAAGCTTTCTTT. This encodes CASSIGTGWTEAFF.

The CDR3 reads CASSPAGGAIQETQYF. The CDR3 region has the DNA TGCGCCAGCAGCCCGGCGGGGGGCGCGATTCAAGAGACCCAGTACTTC. The chain combines TRBV5-1 with TRBJ2-5, with 8 bases lining up with TRBD2. Trimming took 4 bases from V and 2 from J; bases not matched to a gene: 10. Germline V gene sequence: CDR1 SGHRS, CDR2 YFSETQ. The length of the CDR3 is 16 residues.

The chain has TRBV7-2 and TRBJ2-3; TRBD1 agrees at 10 bases. V dropped 4 bases and J dropped 2; count of bases not matched to a gene: 6. This CDR3 is built from 16 residues. Germline V gene sequence: CDR1 SGHTA, CDR2 FQGNSA. DNA for the CDR3: TGTGCCAGCAGCTCCGGGGACAGGGGATTCACAGATACGCAGTATTTT. This sequence encodes CASSSGDRGFTDTQYF.

The rearrangement links TRBV4-3 to TRBJ2-2, with D uncertain. This CDR3 contains 16 residues. The germline V gene has CDR1 LGHNA and CDR2 YSLEER. The V and J ends lost 3 bases and 5 bases respectively, with 16 bases between them. CDR3 bases: TGCGCCAGCAGCCATGAACCCTCTACAGTGACCGGGGAGCTGTTTTTT. Amino acids: CASSHEPSTVTGELFF.

The genes are TRBV6-5 and TRBJ1-2; 7 bases agree with TRBD1. V was clipped by 6 bases and J by 4 bases; unmatched bases: 8. Germline CDR1 is MNHEY and CDR2 is SVGAGI. The CDR3 spans 14 residues. The CDR3 DNA sequence: TGTGCCAGCAGGACGGGACAGCCCTCCTATGGCTACACCTTC. It yields the protein CASRTGQPSYGYTF.

J is TRBJ1-1 and V is TRBV3-1 (or the pseudogene TRBV3-2); 9 bases are shared with TRBD1. The trim removed 4 bases at V and 2 bases at J, leaving 2 bases unmatched. From germline, CDR1 is LGHDT and CDR2 YNNKEL (reference sequence). The CDR3 contains 14 residues. The CDR3 here is CASSPTGGNTEAFF. The CDR3 DNA reads as TGTGCCAGCAGCCCTACAGGGGGCAACACTGAAGCTTTCTTT.

The CDR3 nucleotides are TGTGCCAGCAGGTCTAGCGGATACGCTATCTCTGGGGCCAACGTCCTGACTTTC. Translated, it gives CASRSSGYAISGANVLTF. The gene calls are TRBV2 and TRBJ2-6; 7 positions agree with TRBD2. The V gene's germline CDR1 is SNHLY and CDR2 FYNNEI. The ends lost 6 bases at V and 0 bases at J; junction bases unmatched: 11. This CDR3 has 18 residues.

This sequence joins TRBV30 and TRBJ2-2; 11 bases agree with TRBD2. With 0 bases clipped from V and 2 bases from J, the junction kept 5 bases outside the gene matches. Germline CDR1 GTSNPN, CDR2 SVGIG (reference sequence). The CDR3 extends over 17 amino acids. The CDR3 protein is CAWSVPSGGKNTGELFF. CDR3 bases: TGTGCCTGGAGTGTACCTAGCGGGGGGAAAAACACCGGGGAGCTGTTTTTT.

The chain uses TRBV5-1 and TRBJ2-4; 7 bases align to TRBD1. In germline, CDR1 is SGHRS, CDR2 YFSETQ. Losses at the gene ends were 4 bases for V and 8 bases for J; bases not matched to a gene: 9. The CDR3 consists of 14 residues. The CDR3 DNA reads TGCGCCAGCAGCCCTCGGACAGGAACGGACATTCAGTACTTC. Its protein product is CASSPRTGTDIQYF.

The genes are TRBV11-2 and TRBJ2-2; perhaps TRBD2 as D (5 bases). The ends were cut back, 0 bases at V and 4 bases at J, with 15 bases in the middle. This CDR3 contains 17 residues. Germline V gene lookup returns CDR1 SGHAT and CDR2 FQNNGV. CDR3 nucleotides: TGTGCCAGCAGCTTAGATCGGTCAGCCCGGGGCACCGGGGAGCTGTTTTTT. Amino acid sequence: CASSLDRSARGTGELFF.

The gene calls are TRBV11-2 and TRBJ2-7, with D perhaps TRBD1 (5 bases). The CDR3 spans 10 residues. Germline CDR1 is SGHAT and CDR2 is FQNNGV. Between the trimmed V and J ends, which lost 6 bases and 6 bases, there was a span of 6 bases. The DNA for the CDR3 is TGTGCCAGCAGGGGGCCCGAGCAGTACTTC. Amino acids: CASRGPEQYF.

This clone was seen a single time. The rearrangement uses TRBV20-1 and TRBJ1-4, with 8 bases fitting TRBD1. V dropped 5 bases and J dropped 14; count of bases not matched to a gene: 7. Germline lookup yields CDR1 DFQATT and CDR2 SNEGSKA (reference sequence). This CDR3 region has 11 residues. Written as DNA, the CDR3 is TGCAGTGCTTGGGACAGGACATGGCTGTTTTTT. It specifies CSAWDRTWLFF.